The rows below give T cell receptor beta chains drawn from one sample of a study of cytotoxic CD8 clonotypes in ibrutinib-treated CLL. The repertoire was sequenced with immunoSEQ multiplex PCR; TCRdb's copy has only in-frame clones and lacks some. The sample carries fewer than 70,000 clones, approximately 71% recorded once. This specimen consisted of PBMCs, obtained after 12 months of ibrutinib treatment. These receptors came from a human donor with chronic lymphocytic leukemia. Each CDR3 is given with its conserved first and last residue. Each record gives: D gene, J gene, clone size, V gene, CDR3 protein, CDR3 DNA. D genes are given only for firm matches. The size of a clone is reported for some rows only, either as once, few or many, or as a class for expanded clones.

TRBD2	TRBJ2-7	NA	TRBV7-2	CASSLSFSAGAYEQYF	TGTGCCAGCAGCTTAAGTTTTTCGGCGGGAGCCTACGAGCAGTACTTC
NA	TRBJ2-1	NA	TRBV11-2	CATSQAGTVNEQFF	TGTGCAACGTCCCAGGCCGGGACCGTCAATGAGCAGTTCTTC
TRBD2	TRBJ2-1	few	TRBV7-2	CASSLEAGVRYNEQFF	TGTGCCAGCAGCTTAGAGGCGGGAGTAAGGTACAATGAGCAGTTCTTC
TRBD2	TRBJ2-7	few	TRBV30	CAWSVGGVAYEQYF	TGTGCCTGGAGTGTGGGGGGGGTAGCCTACGAGCAGTACTTC
TRBD2	TRBJ2-7	few	TRBV9	CASSVSSGSEQYF	TGTGCCAGCAGCGTATCTAGCGGGAGCGAGCAGTACTTC
NA	TRBJ2-2	NA	TRBV27	CASSLFGTTSNTGELFF	TGTGCCAGCAGTTTATTCGGCACCACATCGAACACCGGGGAGCTGTTTTTT
TRBD1	TRBJ1-1	NA	TRBV27	CASRPHRGLVGNTEAFF	TGTGCCAGCAGACCCCACAGGGGGCTGGTTGGTAACACTGAAGCTTTCTTT
NA	TRBJ1-2	NA	TRBV30	CAWRLQGVPYGYTF	TGTGCCTGGAGGTTACAGGGCGTCCCCTATGGCTACACCTTC
TRBD1	TRBJ2-3	NA	TRBV5-1	CASTQTGGLDTQYF	TGCGCCAGCACGCAGACAGGGGGTTTAGATACGCAGTATTTT
NA	TRBJ2-7	NA	TRBV9	CASSPEGASYEQYF	TGTGCCAGCAGCCCAGAAGGGGCATCCTACGAGCAGTACTTC
TRBD2	TRBJ2-3	NA	TRBV5-1	CATRLAVSTDTQYF	TGCGCCACGCGACTAGCTGTTAGCACAGATACGCAGTATTTT
TRBD1	TRBJ2-5	NA	TRBV28	CASRKGAGVTQYF	TGTGCCAGCAGAAAGGGGGCAGGGGTGACCCAGTACTTC
TRBD1	TRBJ1-2	NA	TRBV5-4	CASRFTGGGYGYTF	TGTGCCAGCAGATTTACAGGGGGGGGCTATGGCTACACCTTC
TRBD1	TRBJ2-7	few	TRBV10-3	CAISDTGGVYEQYF	TGTGCCATCAGTGACACAGGGGGCGTCTACGAGCAGTACTTC
TRBD1	TRBJ1-1	NA	TRBV4-1	CASSQVFETGGTEAFF	TGCGCCAGCAGCCAAGTCTTTGAGACAGGGGGCACTGAAGCTTTCTTT
TRBD1	TRBJ2-1	NA	TRBV29-1	CSVEGQGPINSYNEQFF	TGCAGCGTTGAGGGACAGGGCCCTATAAATTCCTACAATGAGCAGTTCTTC
NA	TRBJ2-7	NA	TRBV6-1	CASSDGLGTEQYF	TGTGCCAGCAGTGATGGGTTGGGTACCGAGCAGTACTTC
NA	TRBJ2-7	NA	TRBV6-5	CASSRTGNEQYF	TGTGCCAGCAGTCGTACAGGGAACGAGCAGTACTTC
TRBD1	TRBJ1-3	NA	TRBV30	CAWSRGGPQFGNTIYF	TGTGCCTGGAGTAGAGGGGGCCCTCAATTTGGAAACACCATATATTTT
NA	TRBJ1-4	few	TRBV5-1	CASSLRPGVNEKLFF	TGCGCCAGCAGCTTGCGGCCAGGGGTGAATGAAAAACTGTTTTTT
NA	TRBJ2-7	few	TRBV18	CASSTATYEQYF	TGTGCCAGCTCAACCGCTACCTACGAGCAGTACTTC
TRBD2	TRBJ2-1	NA	TRBV30	CAWSVLAGPYNEQFF	TGTGCCTGGAGTGTACTAGCGGGCCCCTACAATGAGCAGTTCTTC
TRBD2	TRBJ2-1	NA	TRBV4-1	CASSQDGPSGAYNEQFF	TGCGCCAGCAGCCAAGATGGGCCTAGCGGAGCCTACAATGAGCAGTTCTTC
NA	TRBJ2-5	once	TRBV7-8	CASSLFGGLETQYF	TGTGCCAGCAGCTTATTTGGGGGGCTAGAGACCCAGTACTTC
NA	TRBJ2-7	NA	TRBV2	CASSVQAYEQYF	TGTGCCAGCAGTGTTCAGGCTTACGAGCAGTACTTC
NA	TRBJ1-4	once	TRBV5-1	CASNTGSRGNEKLFF	TGCGCCAGTAATACAGGGTCCCGGGGAAATGAAAAACTGTTTTTT
TRBD2	TRBJ2-2	NA	TRBV7-3	CASSPLAGTTGSGELFF	TGTGCCAGCAGCCCTCTAGCGGGAACTACCGGTTCCGGGGAGCTGTTTTTT
NA	TRBJ1-3	once	TRBV7-2	CASSLVTEGNTIYF	TGTGCCAGCAGCTTAGTTACAGAAGGAAACACCATATATTTT
TRBD2	TRBJ2-1	NA	TRBV18	CASSLGGGSYNEQFF	TGTGCCAGCTCCCTCGGGGGGGGCTCCTACAATGAGCAGTTCTTC
NA	TRBJ2-3	NA	TRBV7-9	CASRRSTDTQYF	TGTGCCAGCAGGAGAAGCACAGATACGCAGTATTTT
TRBD1	TRBJ2-1	NA	TRBV7-3	CASSEQGARNEQFF	TGTGCCAGCAGCGAACAGGGGGCTCGGAATGAGCAGTTCTTC
NA	TRBJ2-1	few	TRBV25-1	CASSHGNNEQFF	TGTGCCAGCAGTCACGGGAACAATGAGCAGTTCTTC
TRBD1	TRBJ2-5	NA	TRBV19	CASSKDRGGETQYF	TGTGCCAGTAGTAAGGACAGGGGCGGGGAGACCCAGTACTTC
TRBD2	TRBJ2-1	NA	TRBV7-3	CASSSGLASHPNEQFF	TGTGCCAGCAGCTCAGGACTAGCTAGCCACCCCAATGAGCAGTTCTTC
NA	TRBJ1-5	few	TRBV6-1	CASSEAAMGGNQPQHF	TGTGCCAGCAGTGAAGCAGCAATGGGAGGGAATCAGCCCCAGCATTTT
TRBD1	TRBJ1-5	few	TRBV5-1	CASSLGQGDNQPQHF	TGCGCCAGCAGCTTGGGCCAGGGGGACAATCAGCCCCAGCATTTT